This entry is about one T cell receptor beta chain. The CDR3 sequence is 10 residues long. Trimming took off 6 bases at V and 2 bases at J, with 4 bases between the two ends. The germline V gene encodes CDR1 DFQATT and CDR2 SNEGSKA (reference sequence). The data were obtained in a study of PD-L1 blockade in urothelial cancer. The method was immunoSEQ multiplex PCR; TCRdb's version includes in-frame clones alone and lacks a portion of them. The data show more than 40,000 clones, more than 70% seen once. This specimen consisted of PBMCs, obtained around atezolizumab (anti-PD-L1) treatment. The chain is built from TRBV20-1 and TRBJ2-5; D call uncertain. This receptor was obtained from a woman aged 55 to 70 with urothelial cancer. CDR3 residues: CSATQETQYF. CDR3 DNA sequence: TGCAGTGCAACTCAAGAGACCCAGTACTTC.